The 18 T cell receptor beta chains presented below share a single source sample, sequenced in a study of OX40 agonist ivuxolimab in advanced cancers. TCRdb's table, derived via immunoSEQ multiplex PCR, lists solely in-frame clones and lacks some. Of around 62,000 clones in the sample, around nine tenths were seen once. Sequenced material: CD4+ or CD8+ T cells sorted from blood, taken in a trial of the OX40 agonist ivuxolimab. The receptors come from an adult with an advanced solid tumor such as melanoma, head and neck, liver or kidney cancer.

V usage is TRBV28 and J usage is TRBJ1-2; tentative D call: TRBD1 (5 bases). The CDR3 has 15 amino acids. Trimming took 2 bases from V and 4 from J, leaving 14 bases between them. Germline-derived CDR1 and CDR2 are MDHEN and SYDVKM. In nucleotides, the CDR3 is TGTGCCAGCAGTTTAGTGACAGACAAAATCTATGGCTACACCTTC. Translated: CASSLVTDKIYGYTF.

The rearrangement links TRBV6-5 to TRBJ2-7; no firm D call. The CDR3 is 14 amino acids. The V gene lost 0 bases and the J gene lost 3 bases, with 9 bases spanning the gap. CDR1 MNHEY and CDR2 SVGAGI come from the germline V gene. The CDR3: CASSYSRLNYEQYF. As DNA, the CDR3 is TGTGCCAGCAGTTACTCTCGGCTAAACTACGAGCAGTACTTC.

This chain connects TRBV4-3 to TRBJ2-2, with 8 bases lining up with TRBD1. With 2 bases clipped from V and 0 bases from J, the junction kept 5 bases outside the gene matches. The CDR3 consists of 17 residues. The germline CDR1 and CDR2 sequences are LGHNA and YSLEER. The CDR3 is CASSQFWTGTNTGELFF. The CDR3 nucleotides read TGCGCCAGCAGCCAATTCTGGACAGGGACGAACACCGGGGAGCTGTTTTTT.

This clone was counted between two and nine times. The genes are TRBV11-2 and TRBJ2-3, with D perhaps being TRBD1 or TRBD2 (6 bases each). Trimming took off 5 bases at V and 6 bases at J, with 9 bases between the two ends. CDR3 length: 12 amino acids. Germline V gene sequence: CDR1 SGHAT, CDR2 FQNNGV. The CDR3 sequence: CASSLGGDTQYF. In DNA, the CDR3 is TGTGCCAGCAGCCTAGGGGGGGATACGCAGTATTTT.

This sequence joins TRBV29-1 and TRBJ1-4; TRBD1 matches at 7 bases. Germline-derived CDR1 and CDR2 are SQVTM and ANQGSEA. The ends lost 7 bases at V and 8 bases at J; junction bases unmatched: 22. This CDR3 comprises 17 residues. The CDR3 coding sequence is TGCAGCGCTCTAGGGAGGGACAGCGCGATTTGGAGAGAAAAACTGTTTTTT. It is translated as CSALGRDSAIWREKLFF.

This chain uses TRBV5-5 with TRBJ2-4; the match to TRBD1 covers 8 bases. Per germline, CDR1 SGHKS and CDR2 YYEKEE (reference sequence). The CDR3 extends over 14 amino acids. With V trimmed by 4 bases and J by 10 bases, 10 bases remained unmatched. The CDR3 coding sequence is TGTGCCAGCAGCCCGGGGACAGGAGTGCGGATTCAGTACTTC. It encodes CASSPGTGVRIQYF.

The chain recombines TRBV9 with TRBJ2-2; 10 bases match TRBD2. Germline V gives CDR1 SGDLS, CDR2 YYNGEE. V was clipped by 2 bases and J by 5 bases; unmatched bases: 6. The CDR3 length is 16 residues. CDR3 protein: CASSVLAGGRTGELFF. In DNA form, the CDR3 reads TGTGCCAGCAGCGTCTTAGCGGGAGGCAGAACCGGGGAGCTGTTTTTT. The whole variable domain, filled in from reference TRBV9 and TRBJ2-2, reads DSGVTQTPKHLITATGQRVTLRCSPRSGDLSVYWYQQSLDQGLQFLIQYYNGEERAKGNILERFSAQQFPDLHSELNLSSLELGDSALYFCASSVLAGGRTGELFFGEGSRLTVL.

The J gene is TRBJ2-7, the V gene TRBV5-5, with D perhaps matching TRBD2 (5 bases). This CDR3 has 15 residues. Deletions cut 4 bases from V and 3 bases from J, with 17 bases between. Germline CDR1 SGHKS, CDR2 YYEKEE (reference sequence). CDR3 bases: TGTGCCAGCAGCCCAACCGGGAATAGCCGCTACGAGCAGTACTTC. Encoded protein: CASSPTGNSRYEQYF.

The chain combines TRBV10-3 with TRBJ2-5; tentative D call: TRBD2 (6 bases). The CDR3 covers 12 residues. Germline assignment: CDR1 ENHRY and CDR2 SYGVKD. The ends were cut back, 4 bases at V and 10 bases at J, with 13 bases in the middle. The CDR3: CAISAVWGDQYF. Written as DNA, the CDR3 is TGTGCCATCAGTGCGGTGTGGGGGGACCAGTACTTC.

The V and J genes are TRBV18 and TRBJ2-5; D is unresolved. The CDR3 is 13 residues long. Looked up from germline, CDR1 is KGHSH and CDR2 is LQKENI. V lost 3 bases, J lost 1 base, and 6 bases lay in between. The CDR3, as DNA: TGTGCCAGCTCACCCCCCGTCCAAGAGACCCAGTACTTC. This translates into CASSPPVQETQYF.

A few counts support this clone. Other DNA sequences from this sample encode an identical CDR3 as well. V usage is TRBV18 and J usage is TRBJ2-7; TRBD1 might be the D (5 bases). V dropped 0 bases and J dropped 4 bases, with 13 bases sitting between them. The CDR3 spans 15 residues. Germline V gene lookup returns CDR1 KGHSH and CDR2 LQKENI. CDR3 sequence (DNA): TGTGCCAGCTCACCACCGGCAGGGTCTGCGTACGAGCAGTACTTC. Translation: CASSPPAGSAYEQYF. Looking up the rest from reference TRBV18 and TRBJ2-7 gives the full variable domain: NAGVMQNPRHLVRRRGQEARLRCSPMKGHSHVYWYRQLPEEGLKFMVYLQKENIIDESGMPKERFSAEFPKEGPSILRIQQVVRGDSAAYFCASSPPAGSAYEQYFGPGTRLTVT.

This chain joins TRBV9 and TRBJ2-7; weak D call: TRBD1 (6 bases). Germline CDR1 reads SGDLS; CDR2 reads YYNGEE. The CDR3 sequence is 15 residues long. V was pared by 0 bases and J by 0 bases, with 10 bases between. The CDR3 bases are TGTGCCAGCAGCGTAGGACAGGAGAGCTCCTACGAGCAGTACTTC. Protein product: CASSVGQESSYEQYF. Based on the CDR3 plus reference TRBV9 and TRBJ2-7, the full variable domain is DSGVTQTPKHLITATGQRVTLRCSPRSGDLSVYWYQQSLDQGLQFLIQYYNGEERAKGNILERFSAQQFPDLHSELNLSSLELGDSALYFCASSVGQESSYEQYFGPGTRLTVT.

The genes are TRBV7-2 and TRBJ1-2; D remains unclear. Trimming cost V 2 bases and J 4 bases, with 14 bases left between them. The germline V gene encodes CDR1 SGHTA and CDR2 FQGNSA. The CDR3 covers 15 residues. CDR3 region: CASSLIEGLGYGYTF. CDR3 DNA: TGTGCCAGCAGCTTAATCGAGGGATTGGGCTATGGCTACACCTTC.

V usage is TRBV5-4 and J usage is TRBJ1-6; D is possibly TRBD1 (5 bases). This CDR3 region has 14 residues. CDR1 and CDR2 (germline): SGHNT, YYREEE (reference sequence). V lost 0 bases and J 5 bases, leaving 6 bases between the germline ends. For the CDR3, the DNA is TGTGCCAGCAGCTTGGGGGGGGATAATTCACCCCTCCACTTT. Amino acids: CASSLGGDNSPLHF.

The J gene is TRBJ1-1, the V gene TRBV5-4; no reliable D call. Germline V lookup: CDR1 SGHNT, CDR2 YYREEE (reference sequence). The CDR3 totals 17 residues. The germline V and J ends were trimmed by 4 bases and 0 bases, with 19 bases remaining between them. CDR3 region: CASSPPGSFQMNTEAFF. DNA of the CDR3: TGTGCCAGCAGCCCCCCCGGGAGCTTTCAAATGAACACTGAAGCTTTCTTT.

The rearrangement uses TRBV9 and TRBJ2-6; D is unresolved. Germline loops: CDR1 SGDLS, CDR2 YYNGEE. Trimming removed 0 bases from V and 1 base from J, with 8 bases in between. This CDR3 spans 16 amino acids. This CDR3 reads CASSVGPYSGANVLTF. The CDR3 DNA sequence: TGTGCCAGCAGCGTAGGTCCATATTCTGGGGCCAACGTCCTGACTTTC.

This sequence joins TRBV4-1 and TRBJ1-2; D perhaps matches TRBD1 (6 bases). Germline V gives CDR1 MGHRA, CDR2 YSYEKL. Trimming cost V 1 base and J 0 bases, with 9 bases left between them. This CDR3 comprises 15 residues. CDR3: CASSQVDSTNYGYTF. CDR3 sequence (DNA): TGCGCCAGCAGCCAAGTGGACAGTACTAACTATGGCTACACCTTC.

For the CDR3, the DNA is TGTGCCAGCAGCGCGATAGCGGGAGGGCCGGAGACCCAGTACTTC. Its protein is CASSAIAGGPETQYF. V is TRBV9 and J is TRBJ2-5; 11 bases are shared with TRBD2. Trimming removed 3 bases from V and 5 bases from J; junction bases left unmatched: 6. Germline assignment: CDR1 SGDLS and CDR2 YYNGEE. CDR3 size: 15 residues. The complete variable domain, with remaining parts taken from reference TRBV9 and TRBJ2-5, reads DSGVTQTPKHLITATGQRVTLRCSPRSGDLSVYWYQQSLDQGLQFLIQYYNGEERAKGNILERFSAQQFPDLHSELNLSSLELGDSALYFCASSAIAGGPETQYFGPGTRLLVL.